Shown below are 27 T cell receptor beta chains from a single sample sequenced in a study of T cells after yellow fever vaccination. Via MiXCR, TCRdb re-called the 5' RACE reads, giving one row per CDR3 protein. The table lists over 200,000 distinct CDR3 sequences, 6.5% to 7.5% of them singletons, with more than 0.85% in the top ten. This specimen was CD4+ T cells sorted from PBMCs, taken on the day of the yellow fever booster vaccination. These receptor sequences come from a man under 40 who received the YFV17D yellow fever vaccine.

On this clonotype: A much larger clone lies a single base off, so this may be a read error. The chain links TRBV7-6 to TRBJ2-7; TRBD1 agrees at 9 bases. The CDR3 length is 14 residues. Germline values: CDR1 SGHVS, CDR2 FNYEAQ. CDR3 nucleotide sequence: TGTGCCAGGAGCTTAGAGGACAGGGGTTACGAGCAGTACTTC. This encodes CARSLEDRGYEQYF.

This clonotype occurred many times. This rearrangement joins TRBV12-3 or TRBV12-4 to TRBJ2-3; 9 nucleotides line up with TRBD2. This CDR3 contains 16 residues. Trimming at V came to 3 bases and at J to 2 bases, leaving 6 bases not matched to a gene. The CDR3 here is CASSFGGGGNTDTQYF. The DNA for the CDR3 is TGTGCCAGCAGTTTCGGCGGGGGGGGAAACACAGATACGCAGTATTTT.

This chain connects TRBV20-1 to TRBJ2-1, with TRBD2 identical over 8 bases. The CDR3 is made up of 13 amino acids. CDR1 and CDR2 (germline): DFQATT, SNEGSKA (reference sequence). The junction had 9 bases not matched to a gene; V was cut back by 6 bases and J by 8 bases. The CDR3 bases are TGCAGTGCCCGAGCGGGAGCAGTCTATGAGCAGTTCTTC. Its protein is CSARAGAVYEQFF.

The gene calls are TRBV4-3 and TRBJ2-6, with D tentatively TRBD1 (6 bases). Germline V lookup: CDR1 LGHNA, CDR2 YSLEER. Trimming removed 0 bases from V and 0 bases from J, with 15 bases in between. The CDR3 is 19 residues long. The CDR3 coding sequence is TGCGCCAGCAGCCAAGATTTAAACAGGGTGGGCTCTGGGGCCAACGTCCTGACTTTC. It is translated as CASSQDLNRVGSGANVLTF.

V is TRBV6-2 or TRBV6-3 and J is TRBJ2-7; possible D gene TRBD2, 5 bases. This CDR3 has 14 residues. The germline V gene encodes CDR1 MNHEY and CDR2 SVGEGT. Trimming took off 2 bases at V and 7 bases at J, with 15 bases between the two ends. The chain's CDR3 is CASSYREISGEQYF. The CDR3 DNA sequence: TGTGCCAGCAGTTACAGGGAGATCTCGGGGGAGCAGTACTTC.

This clonotype was observed at least ten times. The V and J genes are TRBV3-1 and TRBJ2-3, with a weak D call TRBD2 (6 bases). Germline V lookup: CDR1 LGHDT, CDR2 YNNKEL (reference sequence). The CDR3 consists of 13 residues. V was clipped by 4 bases and J by 6 bases, with 11 bases between them. The CDR3 DNA follows: TGTGCCAGCAGCCGGTCGGGAGTGGATACGCAGTATTTT. Encoded protein: CASSRSGVDTQYF.

This clonotype turned up a few times. This sequence joins TRBV3-1 and TRBJ2-7; D is perhaps TRBD2 (5 bases). Trimming left V 4 bases short and J 5 bases short, with 12 bases between. The CDR3 contains 13 residues. Germline CDR1 and CDR2: LGHDT and YNNKEL (reference sequence). CDR3 coding DNA: TGTGCCAGCAGCCTGGCGGGCCCGAACGAGCAGTACTTC. Residues: CASSLAGPNEQYF.

This clonotype has only a few counts. This rearrangement joins TRBV28 to TRBJ1-4, with TRBD1 matching 9 bases. V lost 4 bases to trimming and J lost 8 bases; unmatched junction nucleotides: 11. The germline V gene has CDR1 MDHEN and CDR2 SYDVKM. CDR3 length: 16 residues. CDR3 sequence reads: CASSSGDREEREKLFF. The CDR3 DNA is TGTGCCAGCAGTTCGGGGGACAGGGAGGAGAGAGAAAAACTGTTTTTT.

The chain employs TRBV28 and TRBJ2-5, with TRBD1 matching 8 bases. This CDR3 has 13 residues. Germline trimming cut 5 bases from V and 4 bases from J; bases unmatched to any gene: 3. Germline V gives CDR1 MDHEN, CDR2 SYDVKM. CDR3 sequence (DNA): TGTGCCAGCAGTCCAGGGGGCAGAGAGACCCAGTACTTC. Translating it yields CASSPGGRETQYF.

This chain uses TRBV7-2 with TRBJ2-7, with 9 bases fitting TRBD1. The J segment lost 3 bases and the V segment lost 4 bases, leaving 7 bases of the junction unmatched. Germline V lookup: CDR1 SGHTA, CDR2 FQGNSA. CDR3 length: 15 amino acids. The CDR3: CASSSQGAQVYEQYF. In DNA, the CDR3 is TGTGCCAGCAGCTCACAGGGGGCGCAAGTCTACGAGCAGTACTTC.

Only a few counts were recorded for this clonotype. J is TRBJ2-1 and V is TRBV28; either TRBD1 or TRBD2 may supply D (5 bases each). Trimming pared 8 bases from V and 5 bases from J, leaving 16 bases between. The CDR3 contains 14 residues. CDR1 is MDHEN, CDR2 SYDVKM, per germline. The CDR3 sequence is CASGLRQRDNEQFF. The CDR3 coding sequence is TGTGCCAGCGGACTCCGACAGAGAGACAATGAGCAGTTCTTC.

This clonotype came up a few times. The V gene is TRBV6-1, the J gene TRBJ1-1, with 9 bases that match TRBD1. The V and J ends lost 6 bases and 4 bases, in that order; junction bases with no gene match: 6. Looked up from germline, CDR1 is MNHNS and CDR2 is SASEGT. CDR3 size: 14 residues. The DNA of the CDR3 is TGTGCCAGCAGCCGGGACAGGGAAGGCACTGAAGCTTTCTTT. Amino acid sequence: CASSRDREGTEAFF.

This clonotype was seen many times. The genes are TRBV5-1 and TRBJ2-5; D not resolved. This CDR3 contains 11 residues. Germline V lookup: CDR1 SGHRS, CDR2 YFSETQ. Trimming took off 1 base at V and 7 bases at J, with 5 bases between the two ends. The CDR3 reads CASSLKGTQYF. The CDR3 DNA sequence: TGCGCCAGCAGCTTGAAAGGGACCCAGTACTTC.

This clonotype was detected many times. V is TRBV3-1 and J is TRBJ2-1, with D unclear. This CDR3 contains 13 residues. The V and J ends lost 5 bases and 3 bases respectively, with 8 bases between them. Germline V gives CDR1 LGHDT, CDR2 YNNKEL (reference sequence). CDR3 in amino acids: CASSFGRYNEQFF. Written as DNA, the CDR3 is TGTGCCAGCAGCTTCGGACGCTACAATGAGCAGTTCTTC.

This clonotype appeared a few times. This rearrangement joins TRBV7-2 to TRBJ2-2, with 11 positions matching TRBD2. Germline trimming cut 7 bases from V and 6 bases from J; bases unmatched to any gene: 7. CDR1 and CDR2 (germline): SGHTA, FQGNSA. There are 15 residues in the CDR3. CDR3 sequence reads: CASTRISGRAGELFF. DNA of the CDR3: TGTGCCAGCACCCGAATTAGCGGGAGGGCCGGGGAGCTGTTTTTT.

This clonotype was seen more than once but under ten times. The chain links TRBV25-1 to TRBJ2-7; 11 bases match TRBD1. CDR3 length: 15 residues. Trimming took 4 bases from V and 3 from J; bases not matched to a gene: 5. Per the germline V gene, CDR1 is MGHDK and CDR2 is SYGVNS. CDR3 region: CASSGGTGGFYEQYF. The DNA of the CDR3 is TGTGCCAGCAGTGGAGGGACAGGGGGGTTCTACGAGCAGTACTTC.

This clonotype showed up just a few times. The J gene is TRBJ2-1, the V gene TRBV3-1, with 7 positions matching TRBD1. V was clipped by 3 bases and J by 3 bases; unmatched bases: 2. The germline V gene has CDR1 LGHDT and CDR2 YNNKEL (reference sequence). CDR3 length: 14 residues. CDR3 residues: CASSQGQHYNEQFF. The CDR3 DNA follows: TGTGCCAGCAGCCAGGGACAGCACTACAATGAGCAGTTCTTC.

V gene TRBV12-3 or TRBV12-4 combines with J gene TRBJ2-7; 11 positions agree with TRBD1. The length of the CDR3 is 14 residues. V shed 8 bases and J 2 bases; nucleotides not matched to a gene: 5. The DNA of the CDR3 is TGTGCCAGCGGCTGGGGACAGGGGGCCTACGAGCAGTACTTC. Amino acid sequence: CASGWGQGAYEQYF.

This clonotype was found a few times. This chain uses TRBV7-9 with TRBJ1-1; 12 bases line up with TRBD1. The CDR3 totals 15 residues. The V segment lost 5 bases and the J segment 6 bases; nucleotides outside the gene matches: 7. Looked up from germline, CDR1 is SEHNR and CDR2 is FQNEAQ (reference sequence). The CDR3 coding sequence is TGTGCCAGCAGCGCACAGGGACAGGGGGCCCCTGAAGCTTTCTTT. Translated: CASSAQGQGAPEAFF.

The genes are TRBV7-2 and TRBJ2-2, with D possibly TRBD2 on 5 matching bases. Germline values: CDR1 SGHTA, CDR2 FQGNSA. The V gene lost 1 base and the J gene lost 6 bases, with 15 bases spanning the gap. There are 16 residues in the CDR3. CDR3 loop: CASSLVVLVTAGELFF. Here the CDR3 DNA reads TGTGCCAGCAGCTTAGTAGTACTAGTTACGGCCGGGGAGCTGTTTTTT.

This clonotype was found many times. The chain carries TRBV7-2 and TRBJ2-3, with D hard to call. The V and J ends lost 5 bases and 4 bases respectively, with 13 bases between them. Germline CDR1 reads SGHTA; CDR2 reads FQGNSA. The CDR3 consists of 14 residues. This CDR3 is CASSPRAGADTQYF. CDR3 in DNA: TGTGCCAGCAGCCCAAGGGCCGGAGCAGATACGCAGTATTTT.

This clonotype turned up a few times. The rearrangement uses TRBV4-1 and TRBJ2-7; D is tentatively TRBD1 or TRBD2 (6 bases each). This CDR3 has 21 amino acids. Trimming left V 0 bases short and J 0 bases short, with 27 bases between. CDR1 and CDR2 from the germline V gene are MGHRA and YSYEKL. The CDR3: CASSQDRSGRGTSSSSYEQYF. In DNA form, the CDR3 reads TGCGCCAGCAGCCAAGATCGGTCCGGCAGGGGAACTAGCTCGAGCTCCTACGAGCAGTACTTC.

This clonotype was seen a few times. The V call is TRBV2, the J call TRBJ2-7; maybe TRBD1 (6 bases). V was cut by 7 bases and J by 3 bases, with 19 bases left in between. The CDR3 has 15 residues. Germline assignment: CDR1 SNHLY and CDR2 FYNNEI. The CDR3 coding sequence is TGTGCCAGCAATTTGGGCGAGGGGGATGGCTACGAGCAGTACTTC. Its protein is CASNLGEGDGYEQYF.

The CDR3 here is CASSLRAGGLIRYEQFF. The CDR3 region has the DNA TGTGCCAGCAGTTTGAGAGCGGGAGGGCTAATACGATATGAGCAGTTCTTC. This chain joins TRBV7-9 and TRBJ2-1; 10 bases match TRBD2. V dropped 6 bases and J dropped 8; count of bases not matched to a gene: 16. CDR3 length: 17 amino acids. Germline V gene sequence: CDR1 SEHNR, CDR2 FQNEAQ (reference sequence).

This clonotype was observed many times. This chain connects TRBV5-1 to TRBJ2-7; no firm D call. Per the germline V gene, CDR1 is SGHRS and CDR2 is YFSETQ. The CDR3 covers 14 residues. The V end lost 0 bases, the J end lost 1 base, and 8 bases lay between the germline ends. The CDR3 here is CASSLAQHSYEQYF. CDR3 bases: TGCGCCAGCAGCTTGGCACAGCATTCCTACGAGCAGTACTTC.

The chain has TRBV5-1 and TRBJ2-2; no clear D. Deletions cut 2 bases from V and 0 bases from J, with 5 bases between. In germline, CDR1 is SGHRS, CDR2 YFSETQ. This CDR3 is built from 14 residues. The CDR3 DNA reads as TGCGCCAGCAGCTTAGATTCGAACACCGGGGAGCTGTTTTTT. Translated: CASSLDSNTGELFF.

This clonotype was observed many times. The V call is TRBV27, the J call TRBJ2-1, with 11 positions matching TRBD2. Trimming took 3 bases from V and 4 from J; bases not matched to a gene: 8. CDR1 and CDR2 from the germline V gene are MNHEY and SMNVEV (reference sequence). This CDR3 contains 17 residues. The CDR3 spells CASSLLPGLAGYNEQFF. CDR3 bases: TGTGCCAGCAGTTTGCTGCCCGGACTAGCGGGTTACAATGAGCAGTTCTTC.